The T cell receptor (beta chain) under discussion was sequenced for a study of blood T cell repertoires in COVID-19. How the authors handled the data: Scientists estimated how many nucleated cells there were by amplifying reference gene primers. Generated by immunoSEQ multiplex PCR, the TCRdb table keeps only in-frame clones and is missing some. That table furnishes V, J and clone size, whereas the DNA furnished D and trimming. The table records 90,000 to 120,000 clones, roughly 92% of them present only once. Germline lookup yields CDR1 MNHEY and CDR2 SVGEGT. The V gene lost 4 bases and the J gene lost 15 bases, with 19 bases spanning the gap. This CDR3 has 13 amino acids.

Input material: peripheral blood. The V gene is TRBV6-2 or TRBV6-3, the J gene TRBJ1-5, with TRBD1 as a possible D gene (6 bases). This receptor was obtained from a man between 70 and 80 years old with acute or convalescent COVID-19. DNA for the CDR3: TGTGCCAGCAGTTCGGGGGGCCGGGCGGTGGGGCATTTT. It translates to CASSSGGRAVGHF.